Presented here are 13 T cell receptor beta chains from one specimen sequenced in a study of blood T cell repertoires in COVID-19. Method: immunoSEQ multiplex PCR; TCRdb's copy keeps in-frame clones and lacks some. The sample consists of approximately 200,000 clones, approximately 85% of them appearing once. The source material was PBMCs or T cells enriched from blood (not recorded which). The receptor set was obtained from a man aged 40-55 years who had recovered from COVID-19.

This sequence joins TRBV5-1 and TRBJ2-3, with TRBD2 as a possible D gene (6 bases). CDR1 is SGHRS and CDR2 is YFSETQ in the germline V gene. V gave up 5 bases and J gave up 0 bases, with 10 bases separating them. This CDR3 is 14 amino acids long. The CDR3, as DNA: TGCGCCAGCAGGCTGGCGGGAAGCACAGATACGCAGTATTTT. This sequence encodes CASRLAGSTDTQYF.

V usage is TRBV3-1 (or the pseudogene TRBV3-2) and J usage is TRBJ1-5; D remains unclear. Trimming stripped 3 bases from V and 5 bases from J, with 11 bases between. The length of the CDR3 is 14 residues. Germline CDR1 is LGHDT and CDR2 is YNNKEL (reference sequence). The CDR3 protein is CASSQRQADQPQHF. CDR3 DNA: TGTGCCAGCAGCCAGAGACAAGCTGATCAGCCCCAGCATTTT.

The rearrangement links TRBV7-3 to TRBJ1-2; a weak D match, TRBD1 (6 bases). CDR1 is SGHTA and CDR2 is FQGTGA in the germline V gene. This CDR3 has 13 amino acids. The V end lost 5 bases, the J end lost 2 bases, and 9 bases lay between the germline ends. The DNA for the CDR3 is TGTGCCAGCAGCGAACAGGGAAACTATGGCTACACCTTC. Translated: CASSEQGNYGYTF.

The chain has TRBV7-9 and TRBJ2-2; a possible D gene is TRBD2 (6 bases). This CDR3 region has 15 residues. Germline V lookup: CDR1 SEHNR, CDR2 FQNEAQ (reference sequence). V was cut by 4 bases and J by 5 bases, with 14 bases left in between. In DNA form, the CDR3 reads TGTGCCAGCAGCTGGACCCTCGGGGGAACCGGGGAGCTGTTTTTT. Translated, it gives CASSWTLGGTGELFF.

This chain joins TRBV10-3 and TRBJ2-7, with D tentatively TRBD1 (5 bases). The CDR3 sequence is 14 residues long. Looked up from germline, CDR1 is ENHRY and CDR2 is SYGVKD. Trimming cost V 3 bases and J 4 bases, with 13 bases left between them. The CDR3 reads CAISDLGHQYEQYF. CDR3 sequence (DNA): TGTGCCATCAGTGATCTCGGACACCAATACGAGCAGTACTTC.

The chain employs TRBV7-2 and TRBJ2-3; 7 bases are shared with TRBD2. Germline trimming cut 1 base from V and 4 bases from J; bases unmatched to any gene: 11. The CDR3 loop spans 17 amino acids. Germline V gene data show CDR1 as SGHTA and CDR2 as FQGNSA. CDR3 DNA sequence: TGTGCCAGCAGCTTAGGGTTTAACGGCGGGAGATCAGATACGCAGTATTTT. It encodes CASSLGFNGGRSDTQYF. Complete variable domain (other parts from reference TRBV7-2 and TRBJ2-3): GAGVSQSPSNKVTEKGKDVELRCDPISGHTALYWYRQSLGQGLEFLIYFQGNSAPDKSGLPSDRFSAERTGGSVSTLTIQRTQQEDSAVYLCASSLGFNGGRSDTQYFGPGTRLTVL.

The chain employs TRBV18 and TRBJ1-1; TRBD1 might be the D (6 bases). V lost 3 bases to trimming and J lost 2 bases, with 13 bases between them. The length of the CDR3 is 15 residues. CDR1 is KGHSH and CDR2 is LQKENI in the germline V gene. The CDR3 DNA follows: TGTGCCAGCTCACCTCAGGGCAGGGGTAACACTGAAGCTTTCTTT. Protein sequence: CASSPQGRGNTEAFF.

The CDR3 coding sequence is TGTGCCAGCAGCTTTGCACAGTCCTCAACTGGGGCCAACGTCCTGACTTTC. Residues: CASSFAQSSTGANVLTF. V usage is TRBV5-8 and J usage is TRBJ2-6; D unresolved. The CDR3 is made up of 17 amino acids. V was cut by 2 bases and J by 2 bases, with 14 bases left in between. Germline CDR1 and CDR2: SGHTS and YDEGEE. Using reference TRBV5-8 and TRBJ2-6 for the parts outside the CDR3, the full variable domain is EAGVTQSPTHLIKTRGQQATLRCSPISGHTSVYWYQQALGLGLQFLLWYDEGEERNRGNFPPRFSGRQFPNYSSELNVNALELEDSALYLCASSFAQSSTGANVLTFGAGSRLTVL.

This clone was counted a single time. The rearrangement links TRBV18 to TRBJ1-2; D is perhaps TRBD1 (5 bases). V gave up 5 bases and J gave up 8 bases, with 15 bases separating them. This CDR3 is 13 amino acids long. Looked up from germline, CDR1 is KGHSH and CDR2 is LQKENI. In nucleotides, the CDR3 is TGTGCCAGCTCATCGGACACGAATAGCGGCTACACCTTC. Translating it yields CASSSDTNSGYTF.

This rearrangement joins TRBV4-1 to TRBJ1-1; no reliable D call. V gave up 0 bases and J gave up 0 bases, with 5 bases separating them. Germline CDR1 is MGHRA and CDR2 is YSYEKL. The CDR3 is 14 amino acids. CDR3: CASSQERLNTEAFF. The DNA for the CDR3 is TGCGCCAGCAGCCAAGAACGGTTGAACACTGAAGCTTTCTTT.

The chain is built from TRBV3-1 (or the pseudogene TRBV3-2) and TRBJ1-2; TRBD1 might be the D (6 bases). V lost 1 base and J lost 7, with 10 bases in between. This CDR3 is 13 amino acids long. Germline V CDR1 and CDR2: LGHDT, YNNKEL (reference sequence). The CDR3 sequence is CASSQGGPGGYTF. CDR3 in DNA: TGTGCCAGCAGCCAAGGGGGGCCTGGTGGCTACACCTTC.

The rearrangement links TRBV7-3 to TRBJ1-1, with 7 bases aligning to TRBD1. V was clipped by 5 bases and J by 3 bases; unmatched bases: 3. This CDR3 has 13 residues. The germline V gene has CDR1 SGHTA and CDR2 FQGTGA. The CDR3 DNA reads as TGTGCCAGCAGCCTCACAGGGGACACTGAAGCTTTCTTT. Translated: CASSLTGDTEAFF.

CDR3 sequence reads: CASSDETGWTAPLHF. The CDR3 nucleotides read TGTGCCAGCAGTGATGAGACAGGGTGGACGGCACCCCTCCACTTT. The V and J genes are TRBV2 and TRBJ1-6; TRBD1 matches 7 bases. CDR1 is SNHLY, CDR2 FYNNEI, per germline. The CDR3 contains 15 residues. J was trimmed by 11 bases and V by 3 bases; bases with no gene match: 10.